This T cell receptor beta chain was recorded in a study of T cell responses to AZD1222 COVID-19 vaccine. Points from the study as a whole: Spike regions recognized by vaccine-associated CD4 TCRs spanned the protein, led by 160-218 and 743-854. Donor demographics were predominantly white British with a female majority; clonal diversity may be underestimated. A rise in Spike-specific TCR breadth and depth followed two AZD1222 doses.

The CDR3 length is 15 residues. From germline, CDR1 is MDHEN and CDR2 SYDVKM. Trimming at V came to 5 bases and at J to 4 bases, leaving 4 bases not matched to a gene. Sequencing used immunoSEQ multiplex PCR; TCRdb keeps in-frame clones, though not all of them. The sample contains just under 85,000 clones, around 85% of which appear only once. As concerns this clone: Its specificity is not known.

The source is an adult in good health. This chain uses TRBV28 with TRBJ2-2, with 10 nucleotides matching TRBD1. The sequencing used peripheral blood, collected on day 0 of AZD1222 vaccination. This CDR3 is CASSPRTGGTGELFF. CDR3 DNA sequence: TGTGCCAGCAGTCCTCGGACAGGGGGCACCGGGGAGCTGTTTTTT.